Reported below is one T cell receptor beta chain. Germline V CDR1 and CDR2: MNHEY, SMNVEV (reference sequence). The CDR3 is 16 residues long. The V gene lost 5 bases and the J gene lost 2 bases, with 18 bases spanning the gap. The data were obtained in a study of shared T cell receptors in the human thymus. Profiling relied on immunoSEQ multiplex PCR, and the TCRdb table lists in-frame clones only, not all of them. The sample holds roughly 700,000 clones; roughly 88% are singletons and the top ten take about 0.01%. In addition, the sample was reused for a study of human thymus T cells. Turning to that study: Having surgery to correct congenital heart defects, healthy Finnish infants acted as the donors. Obtained as resections during corrective heart surgery, the thymus tissue was then studied. Gene usage for V and J segments appeared biased in thymic and blood repertoires.

The J gene is TRBJ1-2, the V gene TRBV27; D might be TRBD1 (6 bases). The sample comprised thymocytes. This TCR was recovered from a boy in the first two years of life with a congenital heart defect. Here the CDR3 reads CASSQRQVPKNYGYTF. The CDR3 DNA reads as TGTGCCAGCAGTCAAAGACAGGTACCAAAGAACTATGGCTACACCTTC.